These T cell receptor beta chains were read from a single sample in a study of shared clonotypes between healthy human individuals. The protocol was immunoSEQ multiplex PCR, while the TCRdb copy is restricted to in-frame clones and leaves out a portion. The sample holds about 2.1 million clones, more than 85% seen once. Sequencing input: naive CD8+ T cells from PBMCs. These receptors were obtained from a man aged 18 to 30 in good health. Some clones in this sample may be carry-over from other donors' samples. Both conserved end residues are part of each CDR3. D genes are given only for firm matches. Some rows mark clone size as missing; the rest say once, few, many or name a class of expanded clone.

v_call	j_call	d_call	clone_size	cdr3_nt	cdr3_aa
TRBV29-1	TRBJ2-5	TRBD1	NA	TGCAGCGTTGCAGGGGGCGAGTCATCAGAAGAGACCCAGTACTTC	CSVAGGESSEETQYF
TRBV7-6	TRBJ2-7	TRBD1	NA	TGTGCCAGCAGCTTAGGGGGGACAGGACTGGAGTACGAGCAGTACTTC	CASSLGGTGLEYEQYF
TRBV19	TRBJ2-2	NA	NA	TGTGCCAGTAGTGTGTTGACCGGGACGACGAACACCGGGGAGCTGTTTTTT	CASSVLTGTTNTGELFF
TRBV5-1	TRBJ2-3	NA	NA	TGCGCCAGCAGCTTGACAGATACGCAGTATTTT	CASSLTDTQYF
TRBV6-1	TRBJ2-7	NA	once	TGTGCCAGCAGTGAAGCGCTAGGACCAGCGAGAGCCTACGAGCAGTACTTC	CASSEALGPARAYEQYF
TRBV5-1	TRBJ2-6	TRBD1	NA	TGCGCCAGCAGACTCCTCCTGAGGACAGGGGAAAGTGGGGCCAACGTCCTGACTTTC	CASRLLLRTGESGANVLTF
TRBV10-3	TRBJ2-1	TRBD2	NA	TGTGCCATCAGTTCTAGCGGGAGGTTGTATGAGCAGTTCTTC	CAISSSGRLYEQFF
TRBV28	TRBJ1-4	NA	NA	TGTGCCAGCAGTTTAGGTGAGGCAGTAAAACTGTTTTTT	CASSLGEAVKLFF
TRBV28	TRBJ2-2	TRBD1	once	TGTGCCAGCAGTCCGGACAGGGGGTTGACCGGGGAGCTGTTTTTT	CASSPDRGLTGELFF
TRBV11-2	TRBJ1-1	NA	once	TGTGCCAGCAGTCATACAGGGATTTTGTCTGAAGCTTTCTTT	CASSHTGILSEAFF
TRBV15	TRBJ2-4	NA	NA	TGTGCCACCAGCAGAGAGTCGACGAAAACCAAAAACATTCAGTACTTC	CATSRESTKTKNIQYF
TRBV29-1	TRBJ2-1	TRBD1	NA	TGCAGCGCCACCACAGGGGGCCCTTCGTACAATGAGCAGTTCTTC	CSATTGGPSYNEQFF
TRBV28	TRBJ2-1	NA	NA	TGTGCCAGCAGACGACGAGGCCTTCCCTCCTACAATGAGCAGTTCTTC	CASRRRGLPSYNEQFF
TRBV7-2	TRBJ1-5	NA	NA	TGTGCCAGCAGCTCACCTGATGATGGCGGCTTATATAGCAATCAGCCCCAGCATTTT	CASSSPDDGGLYSNQPQHF
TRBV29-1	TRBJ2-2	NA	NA	TGCAGCGTTGAGGGCACCGGGGAGCTGTTTTTT	CSVEGTGELFF
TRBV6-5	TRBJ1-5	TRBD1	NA	TGTGCCAGCAGTTACACCAGGGGGCGTGATCAGCCCCAGCATTTT	CASSYTRGRDQPQHF
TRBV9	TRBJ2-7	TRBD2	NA	TGTGCCAGCAGCCAACCCCAGGTAGCGGGACTTTACGAGCAGTACTTC	CASSQPQVAGLYEQYF
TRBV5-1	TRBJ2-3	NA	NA	TGCGCCAGCAGCTACCTAAGGGGGAGGTCTAGCACAGATACGCAGTATTTT	CASSYLRGRSSTDTQYF
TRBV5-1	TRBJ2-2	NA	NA	TGCGCCAGCAGACTCCCAATAGGCTCCGCGAACACCGGGGAGCTGTTTTTT	CASRLPIGSANTGELFF
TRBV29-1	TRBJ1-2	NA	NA	TGCAGCGTTGAACAGGGTGGTGGCTACACCTTC	CSVEQGGGYTF
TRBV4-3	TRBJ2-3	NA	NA	TGCGCCAGCAGCCTCGTAGCCGGGGAAACAGATACGCAGTATTTT	CASSLVAGETDTQYF
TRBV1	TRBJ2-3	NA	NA	TGCACCAGCAGCCAAGATGAAGAAGGACTAGCGGGATGCCCTTGCCGCACAGATACGCAGTATTTT	CTSSQDEEGLAGCPCRTDTQYF
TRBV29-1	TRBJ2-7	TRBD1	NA	TGCAGCGTTGTCAGATCCGGGACAGGGGGCTACGAGCAGTACTTC	CSVVRSGTGGYEQYF
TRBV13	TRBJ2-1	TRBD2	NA	TGTGCCAGCAGAACCCGGACTAGCGGGAGTAATGAGCAGTTCTTC	CASRTRTSGSNEQFF
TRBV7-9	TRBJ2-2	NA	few	TGTGCCAGCGAGGGGGCCGGGGAGCTGTTTTTT	CASEGAGELFF
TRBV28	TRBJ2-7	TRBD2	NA	TGTGCCAGCAGTTTATATACTAGCGGAGAAGAGGGACCTTACGAGCAGTACTTC	CASSLYTSGEEGPYEQYF
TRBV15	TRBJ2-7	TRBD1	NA	TGTGCCACCAGCGGACAGGGGGCCGACTACGAGCAGTACTTC	CATSGQGADYEQYF
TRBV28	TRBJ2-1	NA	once	TGTGCCAGCGGACTGGGTGGGACCATCAATGAGCAGTTCTTC	CASGLGGTINEQFF
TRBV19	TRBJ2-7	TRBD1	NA	TGTGCCAGTAGTCCTTCACGACAGGGATATTCCTACGAGCAGTACTTC	CASSPSRQGYSYEQYF
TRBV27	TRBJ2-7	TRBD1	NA	TGTGCCAGCAGTTCCACAGGGGGCTTTTTCTCCGAGCAGTACTTC	CASSSTGGFFSEQYF
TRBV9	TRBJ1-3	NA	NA	TGTGCCAGCAGCGTACAGGGACCTGGAAACACCATATATTTT	CASSVQGPGNTIYF
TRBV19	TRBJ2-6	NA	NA	TGTGCCAGTTGGACGGAGGATGGCTCTGGGGCCAACGTCCTGACTTTC	CASWTEDGSGANVLTF
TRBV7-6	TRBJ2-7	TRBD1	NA	TGTGCCAGCAGCTTTGACAGGGGCAGCTCCTACGAGCAGTACTTC	CASSFDRGSSYEQYF
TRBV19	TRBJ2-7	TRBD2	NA	TGTGCCAGTAGTCAGACTAGCGGGTTTGACGGACTCTACGAGCAGTACTTC	CASSQTSGFDGLYEQYF
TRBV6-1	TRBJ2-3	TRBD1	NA	TGTGCCAGCAGTGGTCGGGACAGAACTACAGATACGCAGTATTTT	CASSGRDRTTDTQYF
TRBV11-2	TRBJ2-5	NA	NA	TGTGCCAGCAGCTTAGCACGGGGACGGGGTGAGACCCAGTACTTC	CASSLARGRGETQYF
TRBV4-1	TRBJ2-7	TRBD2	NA	TGCGCCAGCAGCCTTGGACTAGCGGGAGACTACGAGCAGTACTTC	CASSLGLAGDYEQYF
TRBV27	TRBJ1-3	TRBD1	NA	TGTGCCAGTGGCTCAGGGGGTCGGACCATATATTTT	CASGSGGRTIYF
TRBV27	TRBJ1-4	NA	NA	TGTGCCAGCAGTTTATCGATAATAAGACGGGGGGGTGAAAAACTGTTTTTT	CASSLSIIRRGGEKLFF
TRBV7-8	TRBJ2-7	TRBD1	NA	TGTGCCAGCAGCCCCGGGACAGGGTTACACGAGCAGTACTTC	CASSPGTGLHEQYF